The T cell receptor (beta chain) described here comes from a study of T cell responses to AZD1222 COVID-19 vaccine. The V and J ends lost 3 bases and 8 bases, in that order; junction bases with no gene match: 9. CDR3 size: 15 residues. The germline V gene has CDR1 SGHRS and CDR2 YFSETQ. The protocol was immunoSEQ multiplex PCR, while the TCRdb copy is restricted to in-frame clones and leaves out a portion. In the table there are 100,000 or so clones, around 90% of which are singletons. This clonotype originated in an adult in good health. Source: peripheral blood, taken on day 0 of AZD1222 vaccination. The chain carries TRBV5-1 and TRBJ2-1, with TRBD1 identical over 9 bases. The CDR3 DNA is TGCGCCAGCAGCTCGGCACAGGGGGCTGGGGATGAGCAGTTCTTC. Its translation: CASSSAQGAGDEQFF.